A single sample gave rise to the 16 T cell receptor beta chains below, sequenced in a study of blood T cell repertoires in COVID-19. Generated by immunoSEQ multiplex PCR, the TCRdb table keeps only in-frame clones and is missing some. The sample holds around 290,000 clones, roughly 91% seen once. Sequencing used peripheral blood. These receptors all come from a man aged 40-50 years with acute or convalescent COVID-19.

The chain carries TRBV6-5 and TRBJ2-4; D call uncertain. The CDR3 is 11 amino acids. The germline CDR1 and CDR2 sequences are MNHEY and SVGAGI. The V and J ends lost 7 bases and 7 bases respectively, with 8 bases between them. CDR3 nucleotide sequence: TGTGCCAGCAATGTGAGGAACATTCAGTACTTC. It specifies CASNVRNIQYF.

The CDR3 here is CASRDIPTGQYF. Here the CDR3 DNA reads TGTGCCAGCAGGGACATCCCCACCGGGCAGTACTTC. The J gene is TRBJ2-7, the V gene TRBV2, with a possible D match to TRBD1 (5 bases). Trimming shortened V by 6 bases and J by 9 bases, and 15 bases separated the two germline ends. This CDR3 comprises 12 residues. CDR1 is SNHLY, CDR2 FYNNEI, per germline.

The V and J genes are TRBV9 and TRBJ1-1, with 8 bases identical to TRBD1. This CDR3 is 14 amino acids long. Germline V gene data show CDR1 as SGDLS and CDR2 as YYNGEE. With V trimmed by 5 bases and J by 9 bases, 12 bases remained unmatched. The CDR3 DNA reads as TGTGCCAGCAGTTCCATTGGACAGGGAGACAAAGCTTTCTTT. Its protein is CASSSIGQGDKAFF.

The chain joins TRBV24-1 to TRBJ1-4; 7 bases agree with TRBD1. CDR3 size: 14 residues. Germline-derived CDR1 and CDR2 are KGHDR and SFDVKD. V trimming: 4 bases; J trimming: 8 bases; junction bases outside the gene matches: 6. CDR3 sequence: CATSDLLGGEKLFF. The CDR3 nucleotides read TGTGCCACCAGTGACCTGCTAGGGGGCGAAAAACTGTTTTTT.

This clone was seen repeatedly, ten times or more. This CDR3 is also generated by other DNA sequences in the sample. The rearrangement joins TRBV5-1 to TRBJ2-7, with D perhaps TRBD1 (5 bases). CDR3 size: 13 residues. V was clipped by 1 base and J by 3 bases, with 8 bases between them. Germline V gene lookup returns CDR1 SGHRS and CDR2 YFSETQ. The CDR3 is CASSLRGDYEQYF. The DNA of the CDR3 is TGCGCCAGCAGCTTGAGGGGTGACTACGAGCAGTACTTC.

The chain recombines TRBV7-2 with TRBJ1-2; 8 nucleotides agree with TRBD1. The CDR3 loop spans 12 amino acids. V dropped 4 bases and J dropped 10; count of bases not matched to a gene: 5. From germline, CDR1 is SGHTA and CDR2 FQGNSA. CDR3 amino acids: CASSWGTGSYTF. The CDR3 region has the DNA TGTGCCAGCAGCTGGGGGACAGGTTCCTACACCTTC.

Details on this clone: The same CDR3 is also encoded by other DNA sequences in this sample. The chain recombines TRBV3-1 (or the pseudogene TRBV3-2) with TRBJ1-1; maybe TRBD1 (6 bases). CDR3 size: 14 residues. Looked up from germline, CDR1 is LGHDT and CDR2 is YNNKEL (reference sequence). Trimming pared 2 bases from V and 5 bases from J, leaving 12 bases between. The CDR3 sequence is CASSQRGGGTEAFF. The CDR3 nucleotides read TGTGCCAGCAGCCAAAGGGGAGGGGGGACTGAAGCTTTCTTT.

The chain carries TRBV7-6 and TRBJ1-2; D is perhaps TRBD1 (5 bases). The germline V gene has CDR1 SGHVS and CDR2 FNYEAQ. The ends were cut back, 1 base at V and 8 bases at J, with 17 bases in the middle. This CDR3 spans 15 amino acids. Here the CDR3 DNA reads TGTGCCAGCAGCTTAGAATCCCGGGGGGAAAAGGGCTACACCTTC. Encoded protein: CASSLESRGEKGYTF.

The CDR3 is CASSQTGDPQPQHF. CDR3 nucleotide sequence: TGTGCCAGCAGCCAAACAGGGGATCCTCAGCCCCAGCATTTT. The rearrangement joins TRBV4-2 to TRBJ1-5; 7 bases agree with TRBD1. CDR1 and CDR2 (germline): LGHNA, YNFKEQ. Germline trimming cut 2 bases from V and 6 bases from J; bases unmatched to any gene: 4. This CDR3 region has 14 residues.

The chain couples TRBV5-8 to TRBJ2-1; no definite D call. Germline assignment: CDR1 SGHTS and CDR2 YDEGEE. The CDR3 sequence is 12 residues long. With 2 bases removed from V and 4 bases from J, the gap between germline ends came to 4 bases. The CDR3 spells CASSLLYNEQFF. The CDR3 DNA sequence: TGTGCCAGCAGCTTACTATACAATGAGCAGTTCTTC.

This clone was seen a few times. This chain joins TRBV11-2 and TRBJ1-2, with 9 bases fitting TRBD1. There are 15 residues in the CDR3. CDR1 and CDR2 from the germline V gene are SGHAT and FQNNGV. The V and J ends lost 4 bases and 2 bases, in that order; junction bases with no gene match: 5. CDR3 amino acids: CASSSGGTGNYGYTF. The CDR3 DNA sequence: TGTGCCAGCAGCTCCGGGGGGACAGGGAACTATGGCTACACCTTC. Combining the CDR3 with reference TRBV11-2 and TRBJ1-2 gives the whole variable domain EAGVAQSPRYKIIEKRQSVAFWCNPISGHATLYWYQQILGQGPKLLIQFQNNGVVDDSQLPKDRFSAERLKGVDSTLKIQPAKLEDSAVYLCASSSGGTGNYGYTFGSGTRLTVV.

V and J are TRBV5-1 and TRBJ2-7, with TRBD1 matching 9 bases. J lost 5 bases, V lost 4 bases, and 16 bases had no gene match. The CDR3 is made up of 17 amino acids. From germline, CDR1 is SGHRS and CDR2 YFSETQ. CDR3 coding DNA: TGCGCCAGCAGCCTCAACCCAACCGGGACAGGGTTCAACGAGCAGTACTTC. Amino acid sequence: CASSLNPTGTGFNEQYF.

The chain recombines TRBV19 with TRBJ2-7; 11 nucleotides agree with TRBD2. Trimming cost V 5 bases and J 4 bases; bases outside gene matches: 7. Germline V gene lookup returns CDR1 LNHDA and CDR2 SQIVND (reference sequence). The CDR3 is made up of 15 amino acids. CDR3 bases: TGTGCCAGTAGTTCCTATAGCGGGGGGGCTTACGAGCAGTACTTC. Its protein product is CASSSYSGGAYEQYF. Full variable domain (rest looked up from reference TRBV19 and TRBJ2-7): DGGITQSPKYLFRKEGQNVTLSCEQNLNHDAMYWYRQDPGQGLRLIYYSQIVNDFQKGDIAEGYSVSREKKESFPLTVTSAQKNPTAFYLCASSSYSGGAYEQYFGPGTRLTVT.

This chain links TRBV6-5 with TRBJ1-5; D is ambiguous. Germline V CDR1 and CDR2: MNHEY, SVGAGI. V was clipped by 6 bases and J by 1 base, with 13 bases between them. The CDR3 has 15 residues. Written as DNA, the CDR3 is TGTGCCAGCAGCCGAGGAGGGATGAGCAATCAGCCCCAGCATTTT. Translation: CASSRGGMSNQPQHF.

The chain is built from TRBV5-6 and TRBJ2-2; perhaps TRBD2 as D (6 bases). The ends were cut back, 0 bases at V and 2 bases at J, with 14 bases in the middle. The V gene's germline CDR1 is SGHDT and CDR2 YYEEEE. The CDR3 contains 17 residues. In DNA, the CDR3 is TGTGCCAGCAGCTTGGGCGGGACCGTCGAAAACACCGGGGAGCTGTTTTTT. Its translation is CASSLGGTVENTGELFF.

The genes are TRBV2 and TRBJ1-2, with TRBD1 as a possible D gene (6 bases). Deletions cut 8 bases from V and 4 bases from J, with 14 bases between. The CDR3 totals 13 residues. Germline assignment: CDR1 SNHLY and CDR2 FYNNEI. CDR3 sequence (DNA): TGTGCCAGCTCCAGGGGTAAGGGCTATGGCTACACCTTC. As protein: CASSRGKGYGYTF.